The 6 T cell receptor beta chains listed next were all sequenced from one sample in a study of blood T cell repertoires in COVID-19. Only in-frame clones appear in the TCRdb table, and some are missing; sequencing was by immunoSEQ multiplex PCR. Of 200,000 to 300,000 clones in the sample, roughly 91% are singletons; the top ten hold about 9.3%. The sequenced sample consisted of PBMCs or T cells enriched from blood (not recorded which). The receptors derive from a man between 40 and 49 years old who had recovered from COVID-19.

The chain is built from TRBV6-5 and TRBJ1-2; D is possibly TRBD1 (5 bases). Trimming cost V 7 bases and J 1 base, with 13 bases left between them. The CDR3 length is 14 residues. In germline, CDR1 is MNHEY, CDR2 SVGAGI. The CDR3 DNA follows: TGTGCCAGCAAGAGCGACAGAGTTAACTATGGCTACACCTTC. Its translation: CASKSDRVNYGYTF.

This sequence joins TRBV2 and TRBJ2-3; D not resolved. The CDR3 spans 14 residues. V gave up 4 bases and J gave up 0 bases, with 8 bases separating them. Looked up from germline, CDR1 is SNHLY and CDR2 is FYNNEI. The CDR3 region is CASSVIVSTDTQYF. As DNA, the CDR3 is TGTGCCAGCAGTGTGATAGTCAGCACAGATACGCAGTATTTT.

The rearrangement links TRBV9 to TRBJ2-6, with a tentative D call TRBD2 (5 bases). CDR3 length: 12 amino acids. The ends were cut back, 2 bases at V and 10 bases at J, with 7 bases in the middle. Germline V gene sequence: CDR1 SGDLS, CDR2 YYNGEE. This CDR3 reads CASSVWENVLTF. As DNA, the CDR3 is TGTGCCAGCAGCGTTTGGGAGAACGTCCTGACTTTC.

This rearrangement joins TRBV21-1 to TRBJ2-2; the DNA was not compared with TRBD1, the D call given in the table. TRBV21-1 is termed a pseudogene. The CDR3 extends over 16 amino acids. CDR3 amino acids: CASSKMGHVNTGELFF. The CDR3 DNA reads as TGTGCCAGCAGCAAAATGGGACACGTTAACACCGGGGAGCTGTTTTTT.

The genes are TRBV4-2 and TRBJ2-7, with 11 bases identical to TRBD2. Per germline, CDR1 LGHNA and CDR2 YNFKEQ. The CDR3 is made up of 15 amino acids. V lost 1 base, J lost 4 bases, and 3 bases stayed unmatched. DNA of the CDR3: TGTGCCAGCAGCCAAGTACTAGCGGGAGTTTACGAGCAGTACTTC. It encodes CASSQVLAGVYEQYF.

The table lists this clone with a few counts. This chain links TRBV4-3 with TRBJ2-5, with D perhaps matching TRBD2 (5 bases). The ends were cut back, 0 bases at V and 0 bases at J, with 11 bases in the middle. There are 16 residues in the CDR3. Germline lookup yields CDR1 LGHNA and CDR2 YSLEER. CDR3 protein: CASSQDLGEYQETQYF. Here the CDR3 DNA reads TGCGCCAGCAGCCAAGATCTCGGGGAATACCAAGAGACCCAGTACTTC.